The 16 T cell receptor beta chains below all came from one sample that was sequenced in a study of OX40 agonist ivuxolimab in advanced cancers. Sequencing was performed with immunoSEQ multiplex PCR; in TCRdb, only in-frame clones are kept and a portion is missing. The sample records 70,000 to 85,000 clones, about 92% being singletons. Sequencing was performed on CD4+ or CD8+ T cells sorted from blood, taken in a trial of the OX40 agonist ivuxolimab. The receptors here all came from an adult with an advanced solid tumor such as melanoma, head and neck, liver or kidney cancer.

The chain has TRBV5-1 and TRBJ2-7; 8 bases map to TRBD2. V was pared by 0 bases and J by 1 base, with 3 bases of the junction left unmatched. CDR1 SGHRS and CDR2 YFSETQ come from the germline V gene. There are 15 residues in the CDR3. The CDR3 nucleotides read TGCGCCAGCAGCTTGGGGTCTAGCGGGTCCTACGAGCAGTACTTC. This codes for CASSLGSSGSYEQYF.

CDR3 sequence reads: CAISESVLRGEKLFF. CDR3 coding DNA: TGTGCCATCAGTGAGTCGGTATTAAGGGGTGAAAAACTGTTTTTT. The gene calls are TRBV10-3 and TRBJ1-4; D may be TRBD1 (5 bases). The CDR3 extends over 15 amino acids. Between the trimmed V and J ends, which lost 0 bases and 7 bases, there was a span of 12 bases. Germline V gives CDR1 ENHRY, CDR2 SYGVKD.

The V call is TRBV6-4, the J call TRBJ1-5; D might be TRBD1 (5 bases). The germline V gene encodes CDR1 MRHNA and CDR2 SNTAGT. With 4 bases removed from V and 0 bases from J, the gap between germline ends came to 7 bases. The CDR3 consists of 14 residues. This CDR3 reads CASSAGYSNQPQHF. The CDR3 nucleotides are TGTGCCAGCAGTGCAGGGTATAGCAATCAGCCCCAGCATTTT.

The chain recombines TRBV5-4 with TRBJ1-1; D not certain. Per the germline V gene, CDR1 is SGHNT and CDR2 is YYREEE (reference sequence). The V end was cut by 0 bases, the J end by 4 bases, with 10 bases between. CDR3 length equals 14 residues. Here the CDR3 reads CASSLGWVLTEAFF. The CDR3 coding sequence is TGTGCCAGCAGCTTGGGATGGGTTCTCACTGAAGCTTTCTTT.

The chain carries TRBV28 and TRBJ2-7, with D unresolved. The V and J ends lost 3 bases and 3 bases respectively, with 3 bases between them. The CDR3 sequence is 11 residues long. Germline assignment: CDR1 MDHEN and CDR2 SYDVKM. The CDR3 loop is CASSLHYEQYF. As DNA, the CDR3 is TGTGCCAGCAGTTTGCACTACGAGCAGTACTTC.

CDR3 in DNA: TGTGCCAGTAGTATGGACAGGGACCCCTACGAGCAGTACTTC. Its protein product is CASSMDRDPYEQYF. The chain uses TRBV19 and TRBJ2-7; 8 bases are a match to TRBD1. Germline V gives CDR1 LNHDA, CDR2 SQIVND (reference sequence). Trimming took 3 bases from V and 2 from J; bases not matched to a gene: 3. The CDR3 extends over 14 amino acids.

This sequence joins TRBV7-2 and TRBJ2-5; D is unresolved. Germline CDR1 SGHTA, CDR2 FQGNSA. The CDR3 runs to 12 residues. The V gene lost 1 base and the J gene lost 5 bases, with 5 bases spanning the gap. The chain's CDR3 is CASSLVLETQYF. The CDR3, as DNA: TGTGCCAGCAGCTTAGTTTTGGAGACCCAGTACTTC.

V gene TRBV25-1 combines with J gene TRBJ2-5; possible D gene TRBD1, 5 bases. Germline values: CDR1 MGHDK, CDR2 SYGVNS. Between the trimmed V and J ends, which lost 3 bases and 7 bases, there was a span of 18 bases. The CDR3 runs 15 residues. The CDR3 DNA reads as TGTGCCAGCAGTGATTGGGGCAGCCTCCGTGGGACCCAGTACTTC. This sequence encodes CASSDWGSLRGTQYF.

The rearrangement links TRBV7-3 to TRBJ2-1; possibly TRBD2 for D (6 bases). The germline V and J ends were trimmed by 5 bases and 7 bases, with 15 bases remaining between them. The germline V gene has CDR1 SGHTA and CDR2 FQGTGA. This CDR3 comprises 14 residues. CDR3 region: CASSARGARNEQFF. The DNA of the CDR3 is TGTGCCAGCAGCGCCCGCGGGGCGCGTAATGAGCAGTTCTTC. The full variable domain, in which reference TRBV7-3 and TRBJ2-1 provide the parts outside the CDR3, is GAGVSQTPSNKVTEKGKYVELRCDPISGHTALYWYRQSLGQGPEFLIYFQGTGAADDSGLPNDRFFAVRPEGSVSTLKIQRTERGDSAVYLCASSARGARNEQFFGPGTRLTVL.

The chain uses TRBV28 and TRBJ1-4, with D tentatively TRBD1 (6 bases). This CDR3 region has 17 residues. The V end lost 4 bases, the J end lost 2 bases, and 17 bases lay between the germline ends. CDR1 and CDR2 from the germline V gene are MDHEN and SYDVKM. The CDR3 loop is CASSSTRRGRTNEKLFF. CDR3 in DNA: TGTGCCAGCAGTTCCACAAGGCGGGGGCGTACTAATGAAAAACTGTTTTTT.

This chain connects TRBV6-5 to TRBJ1-1; D is perhaps TRBD1 (5 bases). The germline CDR1 and CDR2 sequences are MNHEY and SVGAGI. V was trimmed by 5 bases and J by 11 bases, leaving 12 bases between them. This CDR3 has 11 residues. CDR3 region: CASSGGGRAFF. CDR3 in DNA: TGTGCCAGCAGTGGGGGAGGGCGGGCTTTCTTT.

The chain joins TRBV5-1 to TRBJ1-4; no firm D call. The V and J ends lost 4 bases and 8 bases respectively, with 15 bases between them. The CDR3 covers 14 residues. Germline CDR1 SGHRS, CDR2 YFSETQ. CDR3 nucleotides: TGCGCCAGCAGCCCCCCGGGCGGAGCGGAAAAACTGTTTTTT. Translation: CASSPPGGAEKLFF.

This chain uses TRBV5-1 with TRBJ1-5, with D unresolved. CDR1 is SGHRS and CDR2 is YFSETQ in the germline V gene. Trimming took off 2 bases at V and 7 bases at J, with 13 bases between the two ends. The CDR3 extends over 14 amino acids. The CDR3 nucleotides read TGCGCCAGCAGCTTCGGGGAAGTGGGCCAGCCCCAGCATTTT. Translating gives CASSFGEVGQPQHF.

Written as DNA, the CDR3 is TGTGCCAGCAGCGCCAGGGGTCACAATGAGCAGTTCTTC. Its protein product is CASSARGHNEQFF. V and J are TRBV21-1 and TRBJ2-1; the table's D call, TRBD1, has no DNA check behind it. TRBV21-1 is noted as a pseudogene. The CDR3 extends over 13 amino acids.

DNA for the CDR3: TGTGCCAGCAGTAGCCGACAGTTATCCTACGAGCAGTACTTC. This sequence encodes CASSSRQLSYEQYF. The rearrangement uses TRBV6-6 and TRBJ2-7; TRBD1 might be the D (5 bases). Trimming removed 5 bases from V and 1 base from J, with 12 bases in between. The CDR3 is 14 amino acids. Germline loops: CDR1 MNHNY, CDR2 SVGAGI (reference sequence).

The chain carries TRBV5-5 and TRBJ2-2, with TRBD2 matching over 7 bases. The J segment lost 4 bases and the V segment lost 6 bases, leaving 15 bases of the junction unmatched. The CDR3 covers 17 residues. From germline, CDR1 is SGHKS and CDR2 YYEKEE (reference sequence). CDR3 region: CASTPTTGTTATGELFF. The CDR3 region has the DNA TGTGCCAGCACCCCGACCACCGGGACTACGGCCACCGGGGAGCTGTTTTTT.